Below are 15 T cell receptor beta chains sequenced from a single sample in a study of blood T cell dynamics during melanoma immunotherapy. The protocol was immunoSEQ multiplex PCR, while the TCRdb copy is restricted to in-frame clones and leaves out a portion. The repertoire has roughly 6,500 clones, 88% of them found once; the top ten carry around 1.9%. The time point here: pre-treatment baseline. Sample: blood, taken from a patient treated with checkpoint blockade. These TCRs come from a human donor with melanoma.

The DNA for the CDR3 is TGTGCCAGCAGCTTATACTTCTGGGGGGACAGCTACTACGAGCAGTACTTC. It translates to CASSLYFWGDSYYEQYF. This chain connects TRBV7-2 to TRBJ2-7, with a possible D match to TRBD1 (7 bases). Germline V gene sequence: CDR1 SGHTA, CDR2 FQGNSA. The CDR3 is 17 residues long. V was shortened by 2 bases and J by 3 bases, with 20 bases between the two germline ends.

The gene calls are TRBV5-1 and TRBJ1-2; TRBD1 might be the D (6 bases). Germline lookup yields CDR1 SGHRS and CDR2 YFSETQ. The CDR3 sequence is 14 residues long. V was pared by 4 bases and J by 6 bases, with 16 bases between. In DNA form, the CDR3 reads TGCGCCAGCAGCCTGGATACAGGGAAGGATGGCTACACCTTC. Protein sequence: CASSLDTGKDGYTF.

V is TRBV7-9 and J is TRBJ2-1; TRBD2 matches at 11 bases. Germline CDR1 and CDR2: SEHNR and FQNEAQ (reference sequence). V gave up 2 bases and J gave up 0 bases; unmatched junction bases: 6. The CDR3 extends over 18 amino acids. As DNA, the CDR3 is TGTGCCAGCAGCTTAACTAGCGGGGGAATCAGCTCCTACAATGAGCAGTTCTTC. Translating it yields CASSLTSGGISSYNEQFF. Based on the CDR3 plus reference TRBV7-9 and TRBJ2-1, the full variable domain is DTGVSQNPRHKITKRGQNVTFRCDPISEHNRLYWYRQTLGQGPEFLTYFQNEAQLEKSRLLSDRFSAERPKGSFSTLEIQRTEQGDSAMYLCASSLTSGGISSYNEQFFGPGTRLTVL.

The V gene is TRBV11-3, the J gene TRBJ2-3; no clear D gene. In germline, CDR1 is SGHNT, CDR2 YENEEA. V shed 5 bases and J shed 2 bases, with 11 bases lying between them. The CDR3 extends over 14 amino acids. The CDR3 protein is CASSDNYLTDTQYF. The CDR3 bases are TGTGCCAGCAGCGATAACTACCTCACAGATACGCAGTATTTT. The full variable domain, with the rest looked up from reference TRBV11-3 and TRBJ2-3, is EAGVVQSPRYKIIEKKQPVAFWCNPISGHNTLYWYLQNLGQGPELLIRYENEEAVDDSQLPKDRFSAERLKGVDSTLKIQPAELGDSAVYLCASSDNYLTDTQYFGPGTRLTVL.

The CDR3 spells CASSEAYEQYF. In nucleotides, the CDR3 is TGTGCCAGCAGTGAGGCCTACGAGCAGTACTTC. This chain uses TRBV2 with TRBJ2-7; D is unresolved. Trimming took 3 bases from V and 2 from J, leaving 2 bases between them. Germline V CDR1 and CDR2: SNHLY, FYNNEI. The CDR3 runs to 11 residues.

The chain joins TRBV7-8 to TRBJ2-3; D not certain. This CDR3 is built from 11 residues. V lost 5 bases to trimming and J lost 5 bases, with 5 bases between them. Germline-derived CDR1 and CDR2 are SGHVS and FQNEAQ. The CDR3 DNA sequence: TGTGCCAGCAGCGGGGTAGATACGCAGTATTTT. The encoded protein is CASSGVDTQYF.

This chain uses TRBV19 with TRBJ1-5, with 7 positions matching TRBD1. Germline V gene data show CDR1 as LNHDA and CDR2 as SQIVND (reference sequence). This CDR3 contains 16 residues. Trimming cost V 4 bases and J 7 bases; bases outside gene matches: 13. The chain's CDR3 is CASSTGGGSGRQPQHF. The DNA of the CDR3 is TGTGCCAGTAGTACCGGAGGGGGCTCTGGGCGGCAGCCCCAGCATTTT.

In its sample, this clone was seen a few times. This sequence joins TRBV7-8 and TRBJ1-2, with D possibly being TRBD1 (6 bases). The length of the CDR3 is 14 residues. CDR1 is SGHVS and CDR2 is FQNEAQ in the germline V gene. Trimming cost V 4 bases and J 6 bases, with 15 bases left between them. CDR3 residues: CASSSRGGDNGYTF. The DNA of the CDR3 is TGTGCCAGCAGCTCACGAGGGGGGGATAATGGCTACACCTTC.

J is TRBJ1-2 and V is TRBV6-5; TRBD1 agrees at 7 bases. The germline CDR1 and CDR2 sequences are MNHEY and SVGAGI. V trimming: 2 bases; J trimming: 2 bases; junction bases outside the gene matches: 5. This CDR3 region has 15 residues. The CDR3, as DNA: TGTGCCAGCAGTTACGCCCCGGGACAGAACTATGGCTACACCTTC. This gives the protein CASSYAPGQNYGYTF.

This chain links TRBV5-4 with TRBJ1-2; D is perhaps TRBD1 (5 bases). The V and J ends lost 4 bases and 2 bases respectively, with 9 bases between them. Germline CDR1 is SGHNT and CDR2 is YYREEE (reference sequence). CDR3 length: 13 residues. The CDR3 coding sequence is TGTGCCAGCAGCATGACAGCGAACTATGGCTACACCTTC. It encodes CASSMTANYGYTF.

The rearrangement links TRBV9 to TRBJ1-1; D is possibly TRBD1 (5 bases). Deletions cut 3 bases from V and 1 base from J, with 13 bases between. This CDR3 spans 15 amino acids. Germline CDR1 SGDLS, CDR2 YYNGEE. The DNA for the CDR3 is TGTGCCAGCAGCGGAAGGATGGGGACGAACACTGAAGCTTTCTTT. Protein sequence: CASSGRMGTNTEAFF.

The chain uses TRBV6-5 and TRBJ1-2, with TRBD1 matching over 10 bases. Germline V lookup: CDR1 MNHEY, CDR2 SVGAGI. V dropped 4 bases and J dropped 9; count of bases not matched to a gene: 2. The CDR3 runs 12 residues. The CDR3 spells CASSWTGGSYTF. In nucleotides, the CDR3 is TGTGCCAGCAGTTGGACAGGGGGTAGCTACACCTTC.

The CDR3 DNA reads as TGTGCCAGCAGCTTAGCGGGACACAGGTCCCCCCTCCACTTT. Amino acids: CASSLAGHRSPLHF. This sequence joins TRBV7-2 and TRBJ1-6; D perhaps matches TRBD1 (6 bases). The CDR3 consists of 14 residues. V lost 0 bases and J 13 bases, leaving 13 bases between the germline ends. In germline, CDR1 is SGHTA, CDR2 FQGNSA.

The chain couples TRBV5-4 to TRBJ1-2, with 7 bases identical to TRBD1. The CDR3 runs 14 residues. Germline CDR1 SGHNT, CDR2 YYREEE (reference sequence). The junction had 9 bases not matched to a gene; V was cut back by 4 bases and J by 6 bases. CDR3 sequence: CASSGLTGVNGYTF. The CDR3 DNA follows: TGTGCCAGCAGCGGACTAACAGGGGTTAATGGCTACACCTTC.

V is TRBV5-1 and J is TRBJ2-3; no definite D call. Germline-derived CDR1 and CDR2 are SGHRS and YFSETQ. V lost 4 bases and J lost 0, with 15 bases in between. The CDR3 runs to 16 residues. The CDR3 protein is CASSRSPSQSTDTQYF. CDR3 sequence (DNA): TGCGCCAGCAGCCGGAGCCCCTCCCAGAGCACAGATACGCAGTATTTT.